This T cell receptor beta chain was sequenced for a study of blood T cell repertoires in COVID-19. Study at large: COVID-19 samples from acute and convalescent phases originated in the United States, Italy and Spain.

The CDR3 contains 14 residues. CDR1 and CDR2 from the germline V gene are LNHDA and SQIVND (reference sequence). Trimming took off 7 bases at V and 0 bases at J, with 13 bases between the two ends. Authors' analysis steps: Reference gene primer amplification gave nucleated cell count estimates. Method: immunoSEQ multiplex PCR; TCRdb's copy keeps in-frame clones and lacks some. That table supplies the V and J calls and clone size; D and trimming were determined from the DNA. The sample holds some 130,000 clones; over 80% are singletons and the top ten take 8.5% to 10%. This chain connects TRBV19 to TRBJ2-7, with TRBD1 as a possible D gene (6 bases). The specimen sequenced was peripheral blood. The TCR was taken from a man aged 35-49 years with active or convalescent COVID-19. The CDR3 here is CASKKQGSSYEQYF. The CDR3, as DNA: TGTGCCAGTAAGAAACAGGGATCCTCCTACGAGCAGTACTTC.